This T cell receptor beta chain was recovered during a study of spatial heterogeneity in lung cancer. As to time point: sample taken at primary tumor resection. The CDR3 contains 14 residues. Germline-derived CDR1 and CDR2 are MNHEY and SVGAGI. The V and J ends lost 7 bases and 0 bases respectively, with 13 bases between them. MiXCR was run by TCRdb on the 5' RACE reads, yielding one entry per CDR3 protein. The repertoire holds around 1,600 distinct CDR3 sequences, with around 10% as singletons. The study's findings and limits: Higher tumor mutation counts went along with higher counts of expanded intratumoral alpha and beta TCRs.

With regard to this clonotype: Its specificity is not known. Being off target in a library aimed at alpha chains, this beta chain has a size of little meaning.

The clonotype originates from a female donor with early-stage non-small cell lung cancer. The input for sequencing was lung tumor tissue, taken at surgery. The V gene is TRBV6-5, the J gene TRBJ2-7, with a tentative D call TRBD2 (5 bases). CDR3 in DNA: TGTGCCAGCAATCGGGCGGGCGGCTCCTACGAGCAGTACTTC. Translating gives CASNRAGGSYEQYF.